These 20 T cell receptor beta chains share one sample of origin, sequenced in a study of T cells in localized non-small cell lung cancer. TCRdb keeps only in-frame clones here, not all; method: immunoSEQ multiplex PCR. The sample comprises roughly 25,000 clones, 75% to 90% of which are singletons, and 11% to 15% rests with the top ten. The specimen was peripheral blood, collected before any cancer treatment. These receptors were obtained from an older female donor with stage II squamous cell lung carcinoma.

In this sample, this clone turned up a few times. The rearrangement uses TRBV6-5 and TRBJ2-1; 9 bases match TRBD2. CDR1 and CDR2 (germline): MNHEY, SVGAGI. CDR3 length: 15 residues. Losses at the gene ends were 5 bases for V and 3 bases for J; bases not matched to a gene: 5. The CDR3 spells CASSSGGLNYNEQFF. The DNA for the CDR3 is TGTGCCAGCAGTAGCGGGGGGCTGAACTACAATGAGCAGTTCTTC.

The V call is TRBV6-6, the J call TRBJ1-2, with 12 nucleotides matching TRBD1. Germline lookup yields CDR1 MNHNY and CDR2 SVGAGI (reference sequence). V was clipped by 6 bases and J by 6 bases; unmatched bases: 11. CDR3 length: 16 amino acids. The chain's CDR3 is CASRSPGTGGGNGYTF. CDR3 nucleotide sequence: TGTGCCAGCAGGTCACCCGGGACAGGGGGCGGTAATGGCTACACCTTC.

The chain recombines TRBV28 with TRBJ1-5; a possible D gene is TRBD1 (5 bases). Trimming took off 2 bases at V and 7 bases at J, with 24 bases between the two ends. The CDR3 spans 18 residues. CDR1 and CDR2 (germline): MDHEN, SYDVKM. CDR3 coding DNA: TGTGCCAGCAGTTTACTCGGTTCCGGGACGGCGACGGGGCAGCCCCAGCATTTT. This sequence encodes CASSLLGSGTATGQPQHF.

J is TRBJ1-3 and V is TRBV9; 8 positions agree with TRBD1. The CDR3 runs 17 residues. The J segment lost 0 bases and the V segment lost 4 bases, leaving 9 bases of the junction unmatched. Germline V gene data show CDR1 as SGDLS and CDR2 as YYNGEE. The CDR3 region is CASSLMDRAPSGNTIYF. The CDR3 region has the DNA TGTGCCAGCAGCTTAATGGACAGGGCCCCCTCTGGAAACACCATATATTTT.

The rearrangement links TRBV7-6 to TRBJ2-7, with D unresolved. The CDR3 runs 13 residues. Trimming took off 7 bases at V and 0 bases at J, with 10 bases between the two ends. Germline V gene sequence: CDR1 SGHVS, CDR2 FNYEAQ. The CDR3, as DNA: TGTGCCAGCACGGCGCGCACCTCCTACGAGCAGTACTTC. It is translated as CASTARTSYEQYF.

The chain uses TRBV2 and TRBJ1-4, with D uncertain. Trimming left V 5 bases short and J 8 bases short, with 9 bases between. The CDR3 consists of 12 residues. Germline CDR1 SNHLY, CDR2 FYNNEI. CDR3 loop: CASSPVVEKLFF. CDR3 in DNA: TGTGCCAGCAGTCCCGTGGTGGAAAAACTGTTTTTT.

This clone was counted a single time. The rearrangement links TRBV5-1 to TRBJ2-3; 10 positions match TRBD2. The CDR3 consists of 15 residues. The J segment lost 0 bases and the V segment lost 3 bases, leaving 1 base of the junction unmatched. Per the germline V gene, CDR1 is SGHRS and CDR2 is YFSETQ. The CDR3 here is CASSSTSGSTDTQYF. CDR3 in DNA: TGCGCCAGCAGCTCGACTAGCGGGAGCACAGATACGCAGTATTTT.

In DNA, the CDR3 is TGTGCCAGCAGTTACGGGACAGTCCAAGAGACCCAGTACTTC. Its protein is CASSYGTVQETQYF. The chain joins TRBV6-5 to TRBJ2-5, with 7 positions matching TRBD1. The J segment lost 1 base and the V segment lost 2 bases, leaving 1 base of the junction unmatched. Germline CDR1 MNHEY, CDR2 SVGAGI. The CDR3 totals 14 residues.

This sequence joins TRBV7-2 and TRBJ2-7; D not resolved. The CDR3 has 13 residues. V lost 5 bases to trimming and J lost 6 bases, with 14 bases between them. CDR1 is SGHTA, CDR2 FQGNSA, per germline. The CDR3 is CASSPQIGAEQYF. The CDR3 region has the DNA TGTGCCAGCAGCCCCCAAATAGGCGCCGAGCAGTACTTC.

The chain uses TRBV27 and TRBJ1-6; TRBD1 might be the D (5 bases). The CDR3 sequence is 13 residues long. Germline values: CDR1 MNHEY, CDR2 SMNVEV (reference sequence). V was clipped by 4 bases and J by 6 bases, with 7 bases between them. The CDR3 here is CASSSRANSPLHF. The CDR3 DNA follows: TGTGCCAGCAGTTCCAGGGCTAATTCACCCCTCCACTTT.

CDR3 sequence reads: CASSLERGYGYTF. The CDR3 coding sequence is TGTGCCAGCAGCTTGGAGCGGGGTTATGGCTACACCTTC. The chain uses TRBV5-6 and TRBJ1-2; D is ambiguous. CDR3 length equals 13 residues. V was pared by 0 bases and J by 5 bases, with 8 bases between. CDR1 SGHDT and CDR2 YYEEEE come from the germline V gene.

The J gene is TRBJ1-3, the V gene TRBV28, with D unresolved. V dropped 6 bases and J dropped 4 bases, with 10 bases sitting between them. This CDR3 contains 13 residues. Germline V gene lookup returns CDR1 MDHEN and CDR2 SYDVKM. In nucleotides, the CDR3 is TGTGCCAGCAGCCCCCGGGGAGGAAACACCATATATTTT. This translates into CASSPRGGNTIYF.

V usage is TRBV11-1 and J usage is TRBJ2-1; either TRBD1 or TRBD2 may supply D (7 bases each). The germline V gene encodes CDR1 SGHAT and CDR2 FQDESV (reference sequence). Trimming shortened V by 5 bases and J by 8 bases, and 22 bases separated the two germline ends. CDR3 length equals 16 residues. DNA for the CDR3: TGTGCCAGCAGCCGCGGCAGGGGGGAGGGTATGGATGAGCAGTTCTTC. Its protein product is CASSRGRGEGMDEQFF.

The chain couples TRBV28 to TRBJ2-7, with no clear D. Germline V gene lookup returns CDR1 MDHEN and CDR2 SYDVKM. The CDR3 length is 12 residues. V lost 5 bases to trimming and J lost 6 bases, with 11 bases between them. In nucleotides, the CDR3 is TGTGCCAGCAGTGAAGGGCGGTCCGAGCAGTACTTC. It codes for CASSEGRSEQYF.

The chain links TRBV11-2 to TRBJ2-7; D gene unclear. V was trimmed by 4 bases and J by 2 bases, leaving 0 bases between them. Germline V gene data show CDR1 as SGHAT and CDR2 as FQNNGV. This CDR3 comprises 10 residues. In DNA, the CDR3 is TGTGCCAGCAGCTCCTACGAGCAGTACTTC. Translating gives CASSSYEQYF.

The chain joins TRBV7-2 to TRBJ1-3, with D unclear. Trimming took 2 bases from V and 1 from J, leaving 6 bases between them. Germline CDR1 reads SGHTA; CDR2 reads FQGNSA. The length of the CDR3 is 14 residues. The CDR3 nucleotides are TGTGCCAGCAGCTTAAGGATATCTGGAAACACCATATATTTT. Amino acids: CASSLRISGNTIYF.

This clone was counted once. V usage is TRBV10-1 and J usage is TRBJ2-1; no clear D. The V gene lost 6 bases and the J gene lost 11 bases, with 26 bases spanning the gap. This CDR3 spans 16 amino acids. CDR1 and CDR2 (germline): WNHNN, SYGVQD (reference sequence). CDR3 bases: TGCGCCAGCAGCCCCTGGGGTGGCGAGAAACGAAGGCAGCAGTTCTTC. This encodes CASSPWGGEKRRQQFF.

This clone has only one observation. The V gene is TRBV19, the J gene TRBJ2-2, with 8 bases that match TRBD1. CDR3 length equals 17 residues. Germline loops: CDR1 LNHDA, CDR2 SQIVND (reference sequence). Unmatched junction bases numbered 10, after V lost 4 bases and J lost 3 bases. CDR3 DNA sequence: TGTGCCAGTAGTACCCTTGGCAGGGGGCATGACACCGGGGAGCTGTTTTTT. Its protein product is CASSTLGRGHDTGELFF.

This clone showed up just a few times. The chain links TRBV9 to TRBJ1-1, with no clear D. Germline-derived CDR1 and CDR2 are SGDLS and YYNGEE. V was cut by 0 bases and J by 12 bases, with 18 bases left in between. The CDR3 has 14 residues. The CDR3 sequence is CASSVAPTPRETFF. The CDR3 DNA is TGTGCCAGCAGCGTAGCTCCGACACCCCGAGAGACTTTCTTT. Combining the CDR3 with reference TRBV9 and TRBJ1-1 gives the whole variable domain DSGVTQTPKHLITATGQRVTLRCSPRSGDLSVYWYQQSLDQGLQFLIQYYNGEERAKGNILERFSAQQFPDLHSELNLSSLELGDSALYFCASSVAPTPRETFFGQGTRLTVV.

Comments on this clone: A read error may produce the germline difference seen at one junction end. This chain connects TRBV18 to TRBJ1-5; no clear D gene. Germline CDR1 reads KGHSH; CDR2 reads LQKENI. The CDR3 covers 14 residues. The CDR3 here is CASSPGISNQSQHF. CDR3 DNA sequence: TGTGCCAGCTCACCAGGGATTAGCAATCAGTCCCAGCATTTT.